Here is one T cell receptor beta chain with its context. What this receptor recognizes is not known. The input lacks base qualities; no much larger clone sits a single base away. As encoded in the germline V gene (reference sequence), CDR1 is LNHDA while CDR2 is SQIVND. The CDR3 sequence holds 15 residues, the cysteine and phenylalanine included. Only the CDR3 part of the read is kept: 45 bases, read in frame from the first base. Compared with germline, V lacks 6 bases and J lacks 0 bases; bases without a gene match: 7. The immunoSEQ Assay, a bias-controlled multiplex PCR, was used to amplify TCRbeta CDR3 regions from genomic DNA. As for the authors' bioinformatics: The number of nucleated cells in each sample was estimated from the amplification of reference gene primers within the assay. Sequence reads were collapsed and filtered to measure the absolute abundance of every unique TCRbeta CDR3 rearrangement. For each sample, productive Simpson clonality was calculated by taking the square root of Simpson's diversity index across productive rearrangements. This is the immuneACCESS table as TCRdb keeps it, with only in-frame sequences that have V and J called. A part of the clones is gone; compared with another copy, unresolved V genes explain less than half, and the rest is unexplained. That table is the source of V, J and clone size, and D and trimming were worked out from the DNA. The sample records some 100,000 clones, roughly 87% of which are singletons. The ten largest clones add up to roughly 6% of the sample.

This specimen comes from a study of blood T cell repertoires in COVID-19 (dated by TCRdb to the early 2020s). As for the study more broadly: Samples covering the acute and convalescent phases of COVID-19 were provided by collaborators in the United States, Italy and Spain. The material from the prospective study consisted of cDNA or gDNA derived from T cells, B-cell-depleted T cells, or PBMCs. The dataset comprised deeply sampled blood TCRbeta repertoires from subjects exposed to, actively infected with, or recovered from COVID-19. A freely available public database, intended as a resource for researchers studying the immune response to SARS-CoV-2, is where the repertoires were released. The samples were drawn from two sources: the first 160 participants of the ongoing ImmuneRACE study, and fewer than 1,500 subjects contributed by 6 global collaborators. Nearly every sample came with metadata listing a de-identified subject ID, COVID-19 status, age in years and sex. Where available, HLA class I and class II types were taken from metadata supplied by the sample provider and were not determined by assay-based typing.

The collaborating institutions used their own protocols to collect whole blood in K2EDTA tubes. For TCRbeta analysis, collaborators shipped samples in one of three forms: frozen whole blood, isolated PBMCs, or DNA extracted from either of those sample types. Results the study describes overall, beyond this receptor: How much clinical and demographic metadata was included differed by source and by participant, and the metadata was provided uncurated.

The rearrangement combines TRBV19 with TRBJ1-2, with 7 junctional bases fitting TRBD1. The sequenced sample consisted of peripheral blood. The sequence came from a woman aged 55-69 years with acute or convalescent COVID-19. The encoded CDR3 is CASRHGTEANYGYTF. The sequence in DNA is TGTGCCAGTAGGCATGGGACAGAAGCTAACTATGGCTACACCTTC.